The sample holds a few counts of the clone carrying this T cell receptor (beta chain). Its antigen is undetermined. Germline trimming cut 8 bases from V and 2 bases from J; bases unmatched to any gene: 6. Looked up from germline, CDR1 is DFQATT and CDR2 is SNEGSKA (reference sequence). The CDR3 is 13 amino acids. Regions amplified from RNA transcripts were the TCR beta CDR3 regions. The primer set for the first-round RT-PCR of the TCR CDR3 was HTBI. TCRdb re-called the multiplex PCR reads with MiXCR, one entry per CDR3 protein. The sample carries a few hundred thousand distinct CDR3 sequences, roughly 45% recorded once. Uncontrolled infection, other autoimmune disease, pregnancy or lactation led to exclusion. The entry originates in a study of T cells in Graves' hyperthyroidism and ophthalmopathy. Study-level points and caveats: Clonotypes that were expanded in thyroid above 0.001 mostly appeared in blood too. Before onset, ophthalmopathy was predicted by the model a median approximately 6.5 months earlier.

Material for sequencing was peripheral blood or thyroid tissue (not recorded which). The chain uses TRBV20-1 and TRBJ1-5, with 7 positions matching TRBD1. This clonotype was obtained from an adult woman with Graves' disease, either hyperthyroidism or ophthalmopathy (not recorded which). The CDR3 region is CSTTGEGNQPQHF. CDR3 nucleotide sequence: TGCAGTACAACAGGGGAAGGCAATCAGCCCCAGCATTTT.